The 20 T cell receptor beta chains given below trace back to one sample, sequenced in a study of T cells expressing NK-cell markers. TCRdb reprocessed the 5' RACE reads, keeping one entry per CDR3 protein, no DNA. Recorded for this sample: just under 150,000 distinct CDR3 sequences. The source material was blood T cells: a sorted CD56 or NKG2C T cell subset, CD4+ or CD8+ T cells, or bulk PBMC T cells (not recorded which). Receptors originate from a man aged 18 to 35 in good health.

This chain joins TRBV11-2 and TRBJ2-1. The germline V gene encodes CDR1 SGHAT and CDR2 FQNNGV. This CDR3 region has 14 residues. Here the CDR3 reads CASSLVSEYNEQFF.

CDR3 protein: CASSVSPQPVSYEQYF. The gene calls are TRBV9 and TRBJ2-7. Germline-derived CDR1 and CDR2 are SGDLS and YYNGEE. The CDR3 has 16 residues.

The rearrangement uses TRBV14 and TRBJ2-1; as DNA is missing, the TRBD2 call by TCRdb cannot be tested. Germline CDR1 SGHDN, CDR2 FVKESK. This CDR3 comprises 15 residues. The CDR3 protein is CASSQPGGPYNEQFF.

CDR3 loop: CSAPTGGSDTEAFF. The V call is TRBV20-1, the J call TRBJ1-1; the TRBD1 assignment by TCRdb is unverifiable without DNA. CDR3 length equals 14 residues. Germline V lookup: CDR1 DFQATT, CDR2 SNEGSKA (reference sequence).

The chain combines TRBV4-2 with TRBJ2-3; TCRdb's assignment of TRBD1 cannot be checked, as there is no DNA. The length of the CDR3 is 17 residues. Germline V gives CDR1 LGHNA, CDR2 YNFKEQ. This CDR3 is CASSQVGLRTSTDTQYF.

CDR3 protein: CASSQDSGATANNEQFF. The chain combines TRBV4-3 with TRBJ2-1; TCRdb designates TRBD1, a call that cannot be tested without DNA. Germline CDR1 is LGHNA and CDR2 is YSLEER. This CDR3 contains 17 residues.

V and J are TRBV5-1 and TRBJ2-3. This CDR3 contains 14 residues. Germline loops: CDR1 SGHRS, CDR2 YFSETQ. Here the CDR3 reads CASSLVFQDGTQYF.

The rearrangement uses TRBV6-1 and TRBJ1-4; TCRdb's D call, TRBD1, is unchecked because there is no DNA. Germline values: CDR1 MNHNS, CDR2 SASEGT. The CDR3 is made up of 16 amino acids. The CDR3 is CASSELPGGVGEKLFF.

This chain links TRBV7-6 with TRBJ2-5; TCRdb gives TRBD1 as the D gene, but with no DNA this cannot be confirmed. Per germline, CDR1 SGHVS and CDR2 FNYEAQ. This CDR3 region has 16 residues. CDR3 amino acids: CASSLALRTEQETQYF.

CDR3 amino acids: CASSTDLDTQYF. The chain has TRBV5-1 and TRBJ2-3. Germline V lookup: CDR1 SGHRS, CDR2 YFSETQ. The length of the CDR3 is 12 residues.

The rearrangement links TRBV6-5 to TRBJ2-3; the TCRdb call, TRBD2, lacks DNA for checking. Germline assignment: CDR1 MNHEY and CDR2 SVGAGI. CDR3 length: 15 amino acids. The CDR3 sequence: CASSYDAGGADTQYF.

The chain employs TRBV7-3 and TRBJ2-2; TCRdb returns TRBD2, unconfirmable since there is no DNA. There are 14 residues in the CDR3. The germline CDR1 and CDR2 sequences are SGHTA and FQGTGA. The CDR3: CASSPDYNTGELFF.

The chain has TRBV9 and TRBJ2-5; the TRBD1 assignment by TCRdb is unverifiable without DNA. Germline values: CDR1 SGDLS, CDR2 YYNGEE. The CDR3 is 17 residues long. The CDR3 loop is CASSVGSPAGAQETQYF.

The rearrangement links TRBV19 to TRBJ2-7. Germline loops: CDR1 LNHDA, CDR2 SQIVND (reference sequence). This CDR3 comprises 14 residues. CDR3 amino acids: CASSIAGSVDEQYF.

The CDR3 spells CASSQDDNEQFF. The rearrangement links TRBV5-4 to TRBJ2-1. CDR1 and CDR2 (germline): SGHNT, YYREEE (reference sequence). This CDR3 spans 12 amino acids.

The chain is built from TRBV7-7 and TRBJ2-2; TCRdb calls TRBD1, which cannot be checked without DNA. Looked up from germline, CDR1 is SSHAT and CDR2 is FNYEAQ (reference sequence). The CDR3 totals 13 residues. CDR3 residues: CASSRPYTGELFF. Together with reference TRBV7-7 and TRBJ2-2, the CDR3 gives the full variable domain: GAGVSQSPRYKVTKRGQDVTLRCDPISSHATLYWYQQALGQGPEFLTYFNYEAQPDKSGLPSDRFSAERPEGSISTLTIQRTEQRDSAMYRCASSRPYTGELFFGEGSRLTVL.

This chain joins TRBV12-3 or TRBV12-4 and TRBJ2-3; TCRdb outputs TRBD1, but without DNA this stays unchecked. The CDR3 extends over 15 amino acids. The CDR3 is CASSSRDRVPDTQYF.

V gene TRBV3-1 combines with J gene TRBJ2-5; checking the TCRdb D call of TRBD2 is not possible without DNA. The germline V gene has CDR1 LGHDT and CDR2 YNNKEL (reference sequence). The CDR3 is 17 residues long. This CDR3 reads CASSQDPAGGGQETQYF.

The CDR3 protein is CSADIRPGEQYF. The gene calls are TRBV29-1 and TRBJ2-7; TCRdb outputs TRBD1, but without DNA this stays unchecked. The CDR3 contains 12 residues. Per germline, CDR1 SQVTM and CDR2 ANQGSEA.

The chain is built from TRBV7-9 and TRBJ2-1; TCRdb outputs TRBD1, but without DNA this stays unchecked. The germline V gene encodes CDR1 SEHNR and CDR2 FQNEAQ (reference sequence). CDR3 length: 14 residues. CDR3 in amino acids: CASSSTNRVTEQFF. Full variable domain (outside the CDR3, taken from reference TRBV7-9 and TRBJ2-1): DTGVSQNPRHKITKRGQNVTFRCDPISEHNRLYWYRQTLGQGPEFLTYFQNEAQLEKSRLLSDRFSAERPKGSFSTLEIQRTEQGDSAMYLCASSSTNRVTEQFFGPGTRLTVL.